This TCR beta chain was captured by sequencing in a study of preoperative IRX-2 immunotherapy in early breast cancer. Produced via immunoSEQ multiplex PCR; TCRdb's table is partial and in-frame only. The repertoire holds 20,000 to 30,000 clones, with approximately 84% as singletons. A few counts support this clone. The treatment here: preoperative locoregional IRX-2 cytokine immunotherapy. Preoperative locoregional IRX-2 cytokine immunotherapy was tested in the phase Ib source study. Germline loops: CDR1 MNHGY, CDR2 SAAAGT. This CDR3 has 15 amino acids. The V and J ends lost 3 bases and 0 bases respectively, with 8 bases between them.

Sequencing was performed on lymph node tissue, taken before IRX-2 immunotherapy. The chain couples TRBV6-8 to TRBJ2-2; D is perhaps TRBD1 (5 bases). The receptor was derived from a human donor with breast cancer. CDR3: CASSYRGPNTGELFF. CDR3 nucleotide sequence: TGTGCCAGCAGTTATAGGGGCCCGAACACCGGGGAGCTGTTTTTT.